One and the same sample provided the 2 T cell receptor beta chains below, sequenced in a study of control samples from healthy donors and cancer patients. Profiled with immunoSEQ multiplex PCR; TCRdb holds only in-frame clones, not every one. The data hold roughly 70,000 clones, with about 95% observed a single time. The sample comprised blood. Source of these receptors: a woman aged 25 to 39 in good health.

CDR3: CASSIGTGGGYTF. The CDR3 region has the DNA TGTGCCAGTAGTATAGGGACAGGGGGCGGCTACACCTTC. The V call is TRBV19, the J call TRBJ1-2; 11 bases are shared with TRBD1. The CDR3 length is 13 residues. In germline, CDR1 is LNHDA, CDR2 SQIVND (reference sequence). V lost 1 base, J lost 8 bases, and 0 bases stayed unmatched.

V gene TRBV18 combines with J gene TRBJ1-6; 9 bases align to TRBD1. Germline V gene lookup returns CDR1 KGHSH and CDR2 LQKENI. V trimming: 4 bases; J trimming: 5 bases; junction bases outside the gene matches: 3. CDR3 length equals 15 residues. Here the CDR3 DNA reads TGTGCCAGCTCACGCGACAGGGGGAATAATTCACCCCTCCACTTT. Its translation is CASSRDRGNNSPLHF.